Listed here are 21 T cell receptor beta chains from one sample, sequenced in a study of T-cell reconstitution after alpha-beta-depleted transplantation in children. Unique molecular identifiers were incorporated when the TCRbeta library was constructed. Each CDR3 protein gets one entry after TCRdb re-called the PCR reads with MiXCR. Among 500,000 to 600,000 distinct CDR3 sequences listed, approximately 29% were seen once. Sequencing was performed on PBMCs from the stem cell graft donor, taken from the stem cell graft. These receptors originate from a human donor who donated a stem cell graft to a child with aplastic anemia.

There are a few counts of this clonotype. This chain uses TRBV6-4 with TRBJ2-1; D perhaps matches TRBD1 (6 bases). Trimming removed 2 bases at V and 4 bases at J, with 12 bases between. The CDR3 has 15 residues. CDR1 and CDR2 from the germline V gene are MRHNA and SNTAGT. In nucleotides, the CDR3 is TGTGCCAGCAGTGACGCGGCAGGGGTGTACAATGAGCAGTTCTTC. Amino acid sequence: CASSDAAGVYNEQFF.

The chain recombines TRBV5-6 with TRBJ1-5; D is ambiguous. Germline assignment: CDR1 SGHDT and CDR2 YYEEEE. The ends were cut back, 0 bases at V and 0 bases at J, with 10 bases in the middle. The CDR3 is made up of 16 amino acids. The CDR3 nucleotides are TGTGCCAGCAGCTTGGGTGGAAGCTATAGCAATCAGCCCCAGCATTTT. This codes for CASSLGGSYSNQPQHF.

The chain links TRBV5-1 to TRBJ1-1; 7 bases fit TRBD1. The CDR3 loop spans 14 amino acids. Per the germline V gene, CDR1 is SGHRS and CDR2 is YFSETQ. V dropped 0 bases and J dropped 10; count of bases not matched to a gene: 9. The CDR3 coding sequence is TGCGCCAGCAGCTTGGACGACAGGGTACGAAGAGCTTTCTTT. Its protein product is CASSLDDRVRRAFF.

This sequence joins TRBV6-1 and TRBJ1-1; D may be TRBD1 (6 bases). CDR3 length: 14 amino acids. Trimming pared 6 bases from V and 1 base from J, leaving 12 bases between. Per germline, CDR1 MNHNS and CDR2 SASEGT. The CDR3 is CASSSDRKNTEAFF. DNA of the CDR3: TGTGCCAGCAGCTCCGACAGGAAGAACACTGAAGCTTTCTTT.

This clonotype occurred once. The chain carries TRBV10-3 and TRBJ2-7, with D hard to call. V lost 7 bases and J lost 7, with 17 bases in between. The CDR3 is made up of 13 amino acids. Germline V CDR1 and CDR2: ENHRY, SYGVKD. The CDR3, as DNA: TGTGCCATCAAAGAATCGTCCCGGGCAGAGCAGTACTTC. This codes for CAIKESSRAEQYF.

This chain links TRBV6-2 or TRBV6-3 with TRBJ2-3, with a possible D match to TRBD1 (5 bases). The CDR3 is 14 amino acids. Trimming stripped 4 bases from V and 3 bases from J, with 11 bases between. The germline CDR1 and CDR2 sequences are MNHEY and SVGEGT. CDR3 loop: CASSSPGRTDTQYF. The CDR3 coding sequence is TGTGCCAGCAGTTCCCCAGGGCGGACAGATACGCAGTATTTT.

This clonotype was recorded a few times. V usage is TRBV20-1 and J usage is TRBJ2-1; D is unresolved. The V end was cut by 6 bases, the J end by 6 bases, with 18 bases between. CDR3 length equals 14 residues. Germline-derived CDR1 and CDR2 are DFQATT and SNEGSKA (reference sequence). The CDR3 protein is CSASSPGMANEQFF. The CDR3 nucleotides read TGCAGTGCGAGTTCCCCGGGCATGGCCAATGAGCAGTTCTTC.

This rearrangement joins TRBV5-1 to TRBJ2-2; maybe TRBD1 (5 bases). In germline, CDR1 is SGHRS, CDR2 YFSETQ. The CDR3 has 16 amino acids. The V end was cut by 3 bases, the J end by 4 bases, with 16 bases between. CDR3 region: CASSSLLDRSTGELFF. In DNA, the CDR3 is TGCGCCAGCAGCTCCCTACTCGACAGAAGCACCGGGGAGCTGTTTTTT.

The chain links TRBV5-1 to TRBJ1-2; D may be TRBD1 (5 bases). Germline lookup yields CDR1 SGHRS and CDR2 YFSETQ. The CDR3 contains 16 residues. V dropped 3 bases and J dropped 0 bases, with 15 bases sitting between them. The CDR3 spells CASSSWPRGANYGYTF. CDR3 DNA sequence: TGCGCCAGCAGCTCTTGGCCGCGAGGGGCTAACTATGGCTACACCTTC.

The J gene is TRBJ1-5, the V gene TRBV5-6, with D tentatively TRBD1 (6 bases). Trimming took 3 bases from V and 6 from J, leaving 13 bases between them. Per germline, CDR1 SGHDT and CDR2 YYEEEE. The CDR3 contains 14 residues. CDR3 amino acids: CASSSRGFSQPQHF. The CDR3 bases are TGTGCCAGCAGCTCCAGGGGATTCAGTCAGCCCCAGCATTTT.

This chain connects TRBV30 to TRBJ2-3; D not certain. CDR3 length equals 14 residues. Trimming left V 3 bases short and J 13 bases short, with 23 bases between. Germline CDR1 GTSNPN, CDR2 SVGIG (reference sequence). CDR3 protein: CAWRLKGGRSHEYF. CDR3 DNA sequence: TGTGCCTGGAGACTAAAGGGCGGACGCTCGCATGAGTATTTT. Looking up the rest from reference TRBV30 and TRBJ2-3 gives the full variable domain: SQTIHQWPATLVQPVGSPLSLECTVEGTSNPNLYWYRQAAGRGLQLLFYSVGIGQISSEVPQNLSASRPQDRQFILSSKKLLLSDSGFYLCAWRLKGGRSHEYFGPGTRLTVL.

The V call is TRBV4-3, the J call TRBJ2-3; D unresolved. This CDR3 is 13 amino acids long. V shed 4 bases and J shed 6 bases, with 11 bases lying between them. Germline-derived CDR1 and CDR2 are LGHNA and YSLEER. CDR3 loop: CASSPNGLDTQYF. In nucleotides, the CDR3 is TGCGCCAGCAGCCCCAACGGTTTGGATACGCAGTATTTT.

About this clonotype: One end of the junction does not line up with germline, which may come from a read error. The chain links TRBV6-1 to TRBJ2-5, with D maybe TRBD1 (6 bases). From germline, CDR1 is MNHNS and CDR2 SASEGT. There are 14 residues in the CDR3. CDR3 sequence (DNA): TGTGCCAGCAGTGATGTCGGCAGGGGACCAGAGCAGGGCTTC. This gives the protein CASSDVGRGPEQGF.

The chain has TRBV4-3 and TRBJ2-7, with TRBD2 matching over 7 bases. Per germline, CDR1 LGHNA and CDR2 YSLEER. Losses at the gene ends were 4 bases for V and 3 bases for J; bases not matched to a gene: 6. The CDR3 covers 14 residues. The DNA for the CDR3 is TGCGCCAGCAGCCCTTTCCGCGGGGGCTACGAGCAGTACTTC. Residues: CASSPFRGGYEQYF.

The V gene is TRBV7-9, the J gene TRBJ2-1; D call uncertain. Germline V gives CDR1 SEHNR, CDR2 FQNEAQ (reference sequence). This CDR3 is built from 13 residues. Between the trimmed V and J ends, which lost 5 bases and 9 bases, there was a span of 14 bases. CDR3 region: CASSVGPGGEQFF. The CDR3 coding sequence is TGTGCCAGCAGCGTTGGGCCAGGTGGTGAGCAGTTCTTC.

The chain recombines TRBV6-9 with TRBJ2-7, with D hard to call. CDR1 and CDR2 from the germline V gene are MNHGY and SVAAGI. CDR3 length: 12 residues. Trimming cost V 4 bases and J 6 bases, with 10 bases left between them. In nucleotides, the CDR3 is TGTGCCAGCAGTTGGTGTGGTGGCGAGCAGTACGTC. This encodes CASSWCGGEQYV.

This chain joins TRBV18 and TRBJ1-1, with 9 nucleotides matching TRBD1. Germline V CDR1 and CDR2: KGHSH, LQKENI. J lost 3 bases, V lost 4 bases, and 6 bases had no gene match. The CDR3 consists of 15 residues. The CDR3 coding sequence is TGTGCCAGCTCACTCGGGACAGGGTCGGACACTGAAGCTTTCTTT. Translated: CASSLGTGSDTEAFF. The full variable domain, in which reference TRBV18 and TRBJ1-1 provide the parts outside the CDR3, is NAGVMQNPRHLVRRRGQEARLRCSPMKGHSHVYWYRQLPEEGLKFMVYLQKENIIDESGMPKERFSAEFPKEGPSILRIQQVVRGDSAAYFCASSLGTGSDTEAFFGQGTRLTVV.

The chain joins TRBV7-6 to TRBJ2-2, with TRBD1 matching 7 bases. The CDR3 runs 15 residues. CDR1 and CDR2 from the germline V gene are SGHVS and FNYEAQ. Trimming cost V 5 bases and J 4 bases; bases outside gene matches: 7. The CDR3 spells CASSLGTEITGELFF. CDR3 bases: TGTGCCAGCAGCCTTGGGACAGAGATCACCGGGGAGCTGTTTTTT.

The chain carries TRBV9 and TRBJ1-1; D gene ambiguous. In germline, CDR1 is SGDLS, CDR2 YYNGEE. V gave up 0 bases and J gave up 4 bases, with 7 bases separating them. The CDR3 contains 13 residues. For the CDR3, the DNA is TGTGCCAGCAGCGTAGAGGCAGGCACTGAAGCTTTCTTT. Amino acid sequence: CASSVEAGTEAFF.

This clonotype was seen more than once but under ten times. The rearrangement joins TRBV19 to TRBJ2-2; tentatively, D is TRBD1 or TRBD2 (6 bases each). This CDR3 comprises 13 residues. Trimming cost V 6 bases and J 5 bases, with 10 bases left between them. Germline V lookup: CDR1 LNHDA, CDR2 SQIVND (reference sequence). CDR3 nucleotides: TGTGCCAGTAGACGAGGGGGGACCGGGGAGCTGTTTTTT. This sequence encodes CASRRGGTGELFF.

The CDR3 protein is CASSQAVQGEQYF. CDR3 in DNA: TGTGCCAGCAGCCAGGCGGTCCAGGGCGAGCAGTACTTC. The chain recombines TRBV4-2 with TRBJ2-7, with D possibly matching TRBD1 (5 bases). Germline V gives CDR1 LGHNA, CDR2 YNFKEQ. The CDR3 contains 13 residues. The germline V and J ends were trimmed by 3 bases and 6 bases, with 12 bases remaining between them.